The 25 T cell receptor beta chains listed next were all sequenced from one sample in a study of T cell responses to AZD1222 COVID-19 vaccine. Data came from immunoSEQ multiplex PCR; TCRdb stores just in-frame clones and leaves some out. The table has approximately 130,000 clones, more than 90% seen once. The specimen was peripheral blood, collected 28 days after the second AZD1222 dose. All receptors derive from an adult who received the AZD1222 COVID-19 vaccine.

This chain connects TRBV5-5 to TRBJ2-7; tentative D call: TRBD1 (6 bases). This CDR3 has 12 residues. V dropped 0 bases and J dropped 8 bases, with 9 bases sitting between them. The germline V gene encodes CDR1 SGHKS and CDR2 YYEKEE (reference sequence). CDR3 sequence: CASSLDRVKQYF. Written as DNA, the CDR3 is TGTGCCAGCAGCTTGGACAGGGTTAAGCAGTACTTC. Based on the CDR3 plus reference TRBV5-5 and TRBJ2-7, the full variable domain is DAGVTQSPTHLIKTRGQQVTLRCSPISGHKSVSWYQQVLGQGPQFIFQYYEKEERGRGNFPDRFSARQFPNYSSELNVNALLLGDSALYLCASSLDRVKQYFGPGTRLTVT.

The chain employs TRBV7-8 and TRBJ1-4, with D possibly TRBD1 on 5 matching bases. CDR1 is SGHVS, CDR2 FQNEAQ, per germline. Trimming stripped 3 bases from V and 9 bases from J, with 8 bases between. This CDR3 comprises 12 residues. This chain's CDR3 is CASSLAGKKLFF. The CDR3, as DNA: TGTGCCAGCAGCTTGGCAGGGAAAAAACTGTTTTTT.

The chain couples TRBV5-1 to TRBJ2-5; a possible D gene is TRBD1 (6 bases). V was trimmed by 3 bases and J by 3 bases, leaving 9 bases between them. The CDR3 runs 13 residues. Germline V gene sequence: CDR1 SGHRS, CDR2 YFSETQ. The CDR3 nucleotides read TGCGCCAGCAGCTCCAGGACAGAAGAGACCCAGTACTTC. Its translation: CASSSRTEETQYF.

J is TRBJ2-1 and V is TRBV7-2; D gene unclear. With 1 base removed from V and 2 bases from J, the gap between germline ends came to 15 bases. The CDR3 length is 17 residues. Looked up from germline, CDR1 is SGHTA and CDR2 is FQGNSA. In nucleotides, the CDR3 is TGTGCCAGCAGCTTAGGTGGCGCTGGGGTAACCTACAATGAGCAGTTCTTC. This codes for CASSLGGAGVTYNEQFF.

This clone was counted once. The J gene is TRBJ2-2, the V gene TRBV30; TRBD2 is a possible D gene (5 bases). Trimming stripped 7 bases from V and 5 bases from J, with 17 bases between. The length of the CDR3 is 14 residues. The germline CDR1 and CDR2 sequences are GTSNPN and SVGIG (reference sequence). The CDR3 reads CASDVWPGTGELFF. The CDR3 nucleotides are TGTGCCTCGGACGTCTGGCCGGGGACCGGGGAGCTGTTTTTT.

This clone has a single count. This CDR3 is CASSVLGGNYEQYF. The CDR3, as DNA: TGCGCCAGCAGTGTCCTGGGGGGCAACTACGAGCAGTACTTC. This rearrangement joins TRBV5-1 to TRBJ2-7; D may be TRBD1 or TRBD2 (6 bases each). V was shortened by 5 bases and J by 3 bases, with 15 bases between the two germline ends. The CDR3 consists of 14 residues. Germline CDR1 and CDR2: SGHRS and YFSETQ.

The genes are TRBV19 and TRBJ2-4; 8 nucleotides line up with TRBD1. J was trimmed by 6 bases and V by 4 bases; bases with no gene match: 8. The CDR3 is 15 amino acids. The germline V gene has CDR1 LNHDA and CDR2 SQIVND (reference sequence). The CDR3 loop is CASSTDRTGINIQYF. The DNA of the CDR3 is TGTGCCAGTAGTACCGACCGGACAGGGATAAACATTCAGTACTTC.

The rearrangement joins TRBV5-1 to TRBJ2-5; 11 bases line up with TRBD2. CDR1 and CDR2 from the germline V gene are SGHRS and YFSETQ. CDR3 length: 15 amino acids. The V gene end was trimmed by 0 bases and the J gene end by 2 bases; junction bases not matched to a gene: 0. Here the CDR3 reads CASSLASGRQETQYF. CDR3 DNA: TGCGCCAGCAGCTTGGCTAGCGGGAGGCAAGAGACCCAGTACTTC. Looking up the rest from reference TRBV5-1 and TRBJ2-5 gives the full variable domain: KAGVTQTPRYLIKTRGQQVTLSCSPISGHRSVSWYQQTPGQGLQFLFEYFSETQRNKGNFPGRFSGRQFSNSRSEMNVSTLELGDSALYLCASSLASGRQETQYFGPGTRLLVL.

The chain recombines TRBV5-6 with TRBJ2-7; D unclear. Looked up from germline, CDR1 is SGHDT and CDR2 is YYEEEE. V was shortened by 2 bases and J by 2 bases, with 11 bases between the two germline ends. The CDR3 has 14 residues. The CDR3 region has the DNA TGTGCCAGCAGCTTTAAAGTCTCGACCTACGAGCAGTACTTC. This translates into CASSFKVSTYEQYF.

This chain joins TRBV30 and TRBJ1-4; D gene ambiguous. V shed 5 bases and J shed 4 bases, with 8 bases lying between them. The CDR3 sequence is 12 residues long. The germline V gene encodes CDR1 GTSNPN and CDR2 SVGIG (reference sequence). In nucleotides, the CDR3 is TGTGCCTGGGGAGGGTATAATGAAAAACTGTTTTTT. As protein: CAWGGYNEKLFF.

The chain uses TRBV2 and TRBJ1-5; perhaps TRBD1 as D (6 bases). The CDR3 extends over 13 amino acids. V was shortened by 9 bases and J by 3 bases, with 12 bases between the two germline ends. Looked up from germline, CDR1 is SNHLY and CDR2 is FYNNEI. CDR3: CASRQDHNQPQHF. CDR3 bases: TGTGCCAGTCGACAGGACCACAATCAGCCCCAGCATTTT.

The chain recombines TRBV6-6 with TRBJ2-5; D gene unclear. This CDR3 is 14 amino acids long. The V gene's germline CDR1 is MNHNY and CDR2 SVGAGI (reference sequence). Trimming took off 2 bases at V and 4 bases at J, with 11 bases between the two ends. Written as DNA, the CDR3 is TGTGCCAGCAGTTACAACCCCCGCAGAGAGACCCAGTACTTC. This translates into CASSYNPRRETQYF.

For the CDR3, the DNA is TGTGCCTCCTCGTCAGGGAGCTCCTACAATGAGCAGTTCTTC. Its protein is CASSSGSSYNEQFF. The rearrangement uses TRBV19 and TRBJ2-1; tentatively, D is TRBD1 or TRBD2 (5 bases each). This CDR3 contains 14 residues. Trimming cost V 11 bases and J 0 bases, with 14 bases left between them. Germline V gives CDR1 LNHDA, CDR2 SQIVND (reference sequence). The variable domain in full, completed from reference TRBV19 and TRBJ2-1, reads DGGITQSPKYLFRKEGQNVTLSCEQNLNHDAMYWYRQDPGQGLRLIYYSQIVNDFQKGDIAEGYSVSREKKESFPLTVTSAQKNPTAFYLCASSSGSSYNEQFFGPGTRLTVL.

The V gene is TRBV3-1 (or the pseudogene TRBV3-2), the J gene TRBJ2-3; 8 bases fit TRBD1. Germline-derived CDR1 and CDR2 are LGHDT and YNNKEL (reference sequence). The CDR3 totals 15 residues. The trim removed 6 bases at V and 2 bases at J, leaving 7 bases unmatched. The CDR3 nucleotides are TGTGCCAGCAGTCAAACAGGGGGTATCACAGATACGCAGTATTTT. Its protein is CASSQTGGITDTQYF.

In the case of this clone: An end of the junction does not agree with germline; a read error may underlie this. The chain employs TRBV4-2 and TRBJ2-6; 11 nucleotides agree with TRBD2. CDR1 and CDR2 from the germline V gene are LGHNA and YNFKEQ. The CDR3 extends over 17 amino acids. The CDR3 spells CASSQTSGSSVANVLTF. The CDR3 DNA reads as TGTGCCAGCAGCCAAACTAGCGGGAGTTCTGTGGCCAACGTCCTGACTTTC.

This chain joins TRBV5-6 and TRBJ2-7, with D possibly being TRBD2 (6 bases). The V and J ends lost 0 bases and 3 bases respectively, with 16 bases between them. Germline lookup yields CDR1 SGHDT and CDR2 YYEEEE. The CDR3 spans 16 residues. CDR3 residues: CASSLGLGGALYEQYF. In nucleotides, the CDR3 is TGTGCCAGCAGCTTGGGACTCGGGGGAGCCCTCTACGAGCAGTACTTC.

Only a few counts were recorded for this clone. This rearrangement joins TRBV24-1 to TRBJ2-3; 8 bases line up with TRBD1. Germline V gene lookup returns CDR1 KGHDR and CDR2 SFDVKD. V lost 4 bases to trimming and J lost 6 bases; unmatched junction nucleotides: 11. This CDR3 is 16 amino acids long. The CDR3 reads CATSEPTGAGRDTQYF. CDR3 sequence (DNA): TGTGCCACCAGTGAGCCGACAGGGGCTGGCAGGGATACGCAGTATTTT.

V is TRBV5-8 and J is TRBJ2-7, with D tentatively TRBD1 (6 bases). The ends were cut back, 7 bases at V and 1 base at J, with 12 bases in the middle. The CDR3 totals 13 residues. The germline V gene has CDR1 SGHTS and CDR2 YDEGEE. CDR3 bases: TGTGCCAGCCTTAACAGGGAGTCCTACGAGCAGTACTTC. Its translation: CASLNRESYEQYF.

This clone has a handful of counts. The rearrangement uses TRBV5-4 and TRBJ1-2; D unresolved. This CDR3 comprises 15 residues. CDR1 SGHNT and CDR2 YYREEE come from the germline V gene (reference sequence). V shed 5 bases and J shed 3 bases, with 17 bases lying between them. Written as DNA, the CDR3 is TGTGCCAGCAGAACGGGTGGCAGCGACCACTATGGCTACACCTTC. Translation: CASRTGGSDHYGYTF.

This chain connects TRBV5-4 to TRBJ2-7, with TRBD1 matching 8 bases. The germline V gene encodes CDR1 SGHNT and CDR2 YYREEE (reference sequence). This CDR3 is built from 15 residues. After removal of 2 bases from V and 6 bases from J, the junction contained 10 bases not matched to a gene. CDR3 loop: CASSLGQGQVFEQYF. The CDR3 region has the DNA TGTGCCAGCAGCTTAGGACAGGGACAGGTATTCGAGCAGTACTTC.

V usage is TRBV6-5 and J usage is TRBJ1-5, with 11 bases identical to TRBD1. Losses at the gene ends were 7 bases for V and 6 bases for J; bases not matched to a gene: 8. The CDR3 sequence is 15 residues long. The V gene's germline CDR1 is MNHEY and CDR2 SVGAGI. CDR3 nucleotides: TGTGCCAGCAACCCCGGGACAGGGGGGAGTCAGCCCCAGCATTTT. It yields the protein CASNPGTGGSQPQHF.

Note on this clone: A much more abundant neighbour one base away suggests this may be a read error. The chain joins TRBV4-1 to TRBJ2-2, with no clear D. Deletions cut 4 bases from V and 4 bases from J, with 1 base between. The germline V gene has CDR1 MGHRA and CDR2 YSYEKL. The CDR3 contains 11 residues. CDR3 DNA: TGCGCCAGCAGCCTCACCGGGGAGCTGTTTTTT. It translates to CASSLTGELFF.

Comment on this clone: At the DNA level, this CDR3 is encoded by other sequences in the same sample as well. The CDR3 coding sequence is TGTGCCAGTAGTATATCCAGGGGCGCCTACGAGCAGTACTTC. Its translation is CASSISRGAYEQYF. The genes are TRBV19 and TRBJ2-7; D possibly corresponds to TRBD1 (6 bases). The CDR3 is made up of 14 amino acids. The germline V gene has CDR1 LNHDA and CDR2 SQIVND (reference sequence). Trimming cost V 2 bases and J 2 bases, with 10 bases left between them. The variable domain in full, completed from reference TRBV19 and TRBJ2-7, reads DGGITQSPKYLFRKEGQNVTLSCEQNLNHDAMYWYRQDPGQGLRLIYYSQIVNDFQKGDIAEGYSVSREKKESFPLTVTSAQKNPTAFYLCASSISRGAYEQYFGPGTRLTVT.

This rearrangement joins TRBV9 to TRBJ1-4; weak D call: TRBD1 (5 bases). The CDR3 spans 14 residues. Between the trimmed V and J ends, which lost 4 bases and 8 bases, there was a span of 15 bases. The V gene's germline CDR1 is SGDLS and CDR2 YYNGEE. This chain's CDR3 is CASSPRGMGEKLFF. The CDR3 region has the DNA TGTGCCAGCAGCCCGAGGGGTATGGGCGAAAAACTGTTTTTT.

This chain links TRBV2 with TRBJ2-7; 9 nucleotides line up with TRBD2. Germline CDR1 SNHLY, CDR2 FYNNEI. The junction had 8 bases not matched to a gene; V was cut back by 6 bases and J by 2 bases. The CDR3 is 15 amino acids. In DNA form, the CDR3 reads TGTGCCAGCAGACCCGCTAGCGGGGTACCCTACGAGCAGTACTTC. This codes for CASRPASGVPYEQYF.